This T cell receptor beta chain was captured by sequencing in a study of blood T cells in healthy people across ages. It was with a sample-barcoded 5' primer and a J-beta primer mix that a second PCR of roughly 7 to 11 cycles was run. Each cDNA molecule, via a template-switch adaptor with 12 random nucleotides, was tagged. Each CDR3 protein is one row after TCRdb ran MiXCR on the 5' RACE reads. The data hold around 1,700,000 distinct CDR3 sequences, with about 30% observed a single time. CDR3 length equals 16 residues. Germline assignment: CDR1 LGHDT and CDR2 YNNKEL (reference sequence). The V and J ends lost 3 bases and 6 bases, in that order; junction bases with no gene match: 11.

The receptor was isolated from a woman in her 30s in good health. Sequences were obtained from blood. The chain employs TRBV3-1 and TRBJ1-1; 9 bases align to TRBD1. CDR3 sequence reads: CASSQGQGGSRAEAFF. CDR3 sequence (DNA): TGTGCCAGCAGCCAGGGACAGGGAGGTAGTCGGGCTGAAGCTTTCTTT.